The entry that follows covers one T cell receptor (beta chain) sequence. The data are from a study of blood T cell repertoires in COVID-19. Method: immunoSEQ multiplex PCR; TCRdb's copy keeps in-frame clones and lacks some. The sample has 150,000 or so clones; 75% to 90% are singletons. From germline, CDR1 is SGHNT and CDR2 YYREEE (reference sequence). The CDR3 has 13 amino acids. V was clipped by 4 bases and J by 11 bases; unmatched bases: 5. The rearrangement uses TRBV5-4 and TRBJ2-3, with TRBD2 matching 12 bases. The sequence was collected from an elderly man with acute or convalescent COVID-19. Sequencing was done on a sample of peripheral blood. In DNA form, the CDR3 reads TGTGCCAGCAGCAGGACTAGCGGGATAGAGCAGTATTTT. This gives the protein CASSRTSGIEQYF.